These 8 T cell receptor beta chains came from one sample sequenced in a study of human T cells and chemical hapten exposure. Time point defined: patch test 2, 6 weeks after DPC sensitization. The treatment was: therapeutic diphenylcyclopropenone sensitization with weekly scalp DPC. TCRdb re-called the RACE reads through MiXCR, storing one row per CDR3 protein. The data show some 350,000 distinct CDR3 sequences, about 6% seen once. The sequenced sample was whole blood, obtained in connection with sensitization to the hapten diphenylcyclopropenone (DPC). The receptors were gathered from a woman aged 18-30 years with alopecia areata. Some clones in this sample may be carry-over from other donors' samples.

This clonotype has a handful of counts. The gene calls are TRBV5-8 and TRBJ1-5, with 7 bases that match TRBD1. The CDR3 length is 16 residues. CDR1 is SGHTS and CDR2 is YDEGEE in the germline V gene. V lost 5 bases and J lost 1; bases outside the gene matches: 9. CDR3 region: CASSSITGQSNQPQHF. CDR3 coding DNA: TGTGCCAGCAGTTCAATCACGGGACAGAGCAATCAGCCCCAGCATTTT.

The table lists this clonotype with many counts. The chain has TRBV2 and TRBJ1-2, with 7 bases fitting TRBD1. Per the germline V gene, CDR1 is SNHLY and CDR2 is FYNNEI. This CDR3 is 14 amino acids long. V was pared by 8 bases and J by 5 bases, with 11 bases of the junction left unmatched. The CDR3 nucleotides read TGTGCCAGCTCGAAGGGGCAGGGGGAATATGGCTACACCTTC. It is translated as CASSKGQGEYGYTF.

This clonotype was found many times. This chain's CDR3 is CASSLDPGYEQYF. The DNA for the CDR3 is TGTGCCAGCAGCTTAGATCCGGGTTACGAGCAGTACTTC. The chain is built from TRBV7-2 and TRBJ2-7, with D hard to call. Germline V gene data show CDR1 as SGHTA and CDR2 as FQGNSA. With 1 base removed from V and 4 bases from J, the gap between germline ends came to 8 bases. The CDR3 consists of 13 residues.

This clonotype was observed at least ten times. The rearrangement links TRBV13 to TRBJ1-2, with 8 positions matching TRBD1. Germline assignment: CDR1 PRHDT and CDR2 FYEKMQ (reference sequence). The CDR3 sequence is 16 residues long. The junction had 11 bases not matched to a gene; V was cut back by 4 bases and J by 4 bases. This chain's CDR3 is CASSSISGQGSYGYTF. The DNA for the CDR3 is TGTGCCAGCAGCTCCATATCCGGACAGGGAAGCTATGGCTACACCTTC.

The chain recombines TRBV6-5 with TRBJ1-6, with a tentative D call TRBD1 (5 bases). This CDR3 is built from 14 residues. Germline V lookup: CDR1 MNHEY, CDR2 SVGAGI. Between the trimmed V and J ends, which lost 2 bases and 5 bases, there was a span of 7 bases. CDR3 loop: CASSYQGNNSPLHF. The CDR3 coding sequence is TGTGCCAGCAGTTACCAGGGAAATAATTCACCCCTCCACTTT.

Only a few counts were recorded for this clonotype. V and J are TRBV20-1 and TRBJ2-7, with 10 bases fitting TRBD2. The CDR3 is made up of 14 amino acids. Germline V CDR1 and CDR2: DFQATT, SNEGSKA (reference sequence). V trimming: 1 base; J trimming: 9 bases; junction bases outside the gene matches: 9. The CDR3 nucleotides are TGCAGTGCTAGAGTACCCAGCGGGGGGGAGGGGCAGTACTTC. The encoded protein is CSARVPSGGEGQYF.

Only a few counts were recorded for this clonotype. The chain has TRBV3-1 and TRBJ2-5; 7 bases line up with TRBD2. The CDR3 consists of 14 residues. The J segment lost 13 bases and the V segment lost 0 bases, leaving 11 bases of the junction unmatched. Germline V lookup: CDR1 LGHDT, CDR2 YNNKEL (reference sequence). The DNA of the CDR3 is TGTGCCAGCAGCCAAGATACCCGAACTAGCGTACGGTACTTC. It specifies CASSQDTRTSVRYF.

This chain uses TRBV20-1 with TRBJ2-7, with D perhaps TRBD2 (5 bases). Germline CDR1 and CDR2: DFQATT and SNEGSKA (reference sequence). CDR3 length: 13 residues. Trimming shortened V by 1 base and J by 4 bases, and 11 bases separated the two germline ends. The CDR3 spells CSARVASFYEQYF. CDR3 sequence (DNA): TGCAGTGCTAGAGTGGCTAGCTTTTACGAGCAGTACTTC.